Following are 10 T cell receptor beta chains from one sample sequenced in a study of CD8+ T cells in alopecia areata. Sequencing templates came from extracted RNA that was reverse transcribed into cDNA. Generated by immunoSEQ multiplex PCR, the TCRdb table keeps only in-frame clones and is missing some. The sample includes over 100,000 clones, under 60% of them seen just once. The treatment denotes: oral pan-JAK inhibitor, 5-10 mg twice daily. The sequenced sample was CD8+ T cells sorted from blood, obtained at week 24, from a patient treated with tofacitinib. These receptors originate from a human donor with alopecia areata.

The gene calls are TRBV4-2 and TRBJ2-2; the D gene could be TRBD1 or TRBD2 (6 bases each). Germline V lookup: CDR1 LGHNA, CDR2 YNFKEQ. The V end was cut by 6 bases, the J end by 7 bases, with 18 bases between. This CDR3 contains 15 residues. The CDR3 reads CASSPPGAQFGELFF. For the CDR3, the DNA is TGTGCCAGCAGTCCCCCGGGGGCCCAATTCGGGGAGCTGTTTTTT.

About this clone: The same CDR3 can be traced to other DNA sequences in this sample. V and J are TRBV6-5 and TRBJ2-1; D is ambiguous. Trimming stripped 2 bases from V and 7 bases from J, with 9 bases between. Germline assignment: CDR1 MNHEY and CDR2 SVGAGI. This CDR3 contains 13 residues. The CDR3 DNA reads TGTGCCAGCAGTTACCCAGAAGGGAATGAGCAGTTCTTC. Translation: CASSYPEGNEQFF.

This clone came up many times. The rearrangement links TRBV7-9 to TRBJ1-2, with a possible D match to TRBD1 (5 bases). Trimming removed 5 bases from V and 12 bases from J, with 13 bases in between. Germline assignment: CDR1 SEHNR and CDR2 FQNEAQ (reference sequence). The length of the CDR3 is 11 residues. In DNA, the CDR3 is TGTGCCAGCAGCCTGGGGCAGGGAAACACCTTC. Amino acids: CASSLGQGNTF. Using reference TRBV7-9 and TRBJ1-2 for the parts outside the CDR3, the full variable domain is DTGVSQNPRHKITKRGQNVTFRCDPISEHNRLYWYRQTLGQGPEFLTYFQNEAQLEKSRLLSDRFSAERPKGSFSTLEIQRTEQGDSAMYLCASSLGQGNTFGSGTRLTVV.

The chain is built from TRBV7-6 and TRBJ2-7, with 10 bases fitting TRBD1. V was pared by 1 base and J by 1 base, with 1 base of the junction left unmatched. The CDR3 totals 15 residues. Germline assignment: CDR1 SGHVS and CDR2 FNYEAQ. The CDR3 reads CASSLGTGGSYEQYF. The CDR3 DNA sequence: TGTGCCAGCAGCTTAGGGACAGGGGGGTCCTACGAGCAGTACTTC.

The table lists this clone with a few counts. V is TRBV15 and J is TRBJ2-3; D is undetermined. CDR3 length equals 15 residues. Germline-derived CDR1 and CDR2 are LNHNV and YYDKDF (reference sequence). V gave up 1 base and J gave up 2 bases, with 10 bases separating them. CDR3 residues: CATSRVLRATDTQYF. The CDR3 DNA reads as TGTGCCACCAGCAGAGTTCTGAGAGCCACAGATACGCAGTATTTT.

The chain combines TRBV5-6 with TRBJ1-5; D ambiguous. The CDR3 covers 12 residues. The V gene lost 0 bases and the J gene lost 9 bases, with 7 bases spanning the gap. Looked up from germline, CDR1 is SGHDT and CDR2 is YYEEEE. CDR3: CASSLVRGPQHF. CDR3 nucleotides: TGTGCCAGCAGCTTGGTACGGGGGCCCCAGCATTTT.

The V and J genes are TRBV29-1 and TRBJ1-2, with 7 bases lining up with TRBD1. Germline CDR1 is SQVTM and CDR2 is ANQGSEA. Trimming removed 8 bases from V and 3 bases from J; junction bases left unmatched: 3. The CDR3 contains 11 residues. CDR3 nucleotides: TGCAGCTTTACAGGGGACTATGGCTACACCTTC. It yields the protein CSFTGDYGYTF.

This clone was detected a few times. The chain joins TRBV6-5 to TRBJ2-7, with TRBD1 as a possible D gene (5 bases). The V end lost 5 bases, the J end lost 4 bases, and 15 bases lay between the germline ends. CDR3 length: 14 residues. CDR1 and CDR2 (germline): MNHEY, SVGAGI. CDR3 region: CASSQGTGTYEQYF. The CDR3 DNA sequence: TGTGCCAGCAGTCAGGGAACAGGAACGTACGAGCAGTACTTC.

The chain recombines TRBV13 with TRBJ2-7, with 10 bases lining up with TRBD1. This CDR3 is built from 16 residues. V lost 5 bases, J lost 3 bases, and 10 bases stayed unmatched. Germline V gene lookup returns CDR1 PRHDT and CDR2 FYEKMQ (reference sequence). Written as DNA, the CDR3 is TGTGCCAGCAGCGCATTAGGGACAGGGGAAGGCTACGAGCAGTACTTC. Protein sequence: CASSALGTGEGYEQYF. The full variable domain, rest sourced from reference TRBV13 and TRBJ2-7, is AAGVIQSPRHLIKEKRETATLKCYPIPRHDTVYWYQQGPGQDPQFLISFYEKMQSDKGSIPDRFSAQQFSDYHSELNMSSLELGDSALYFCASSALGTGEGYEQYFGPGTRLTVT.

This clone was observed once. CDR3: CASSLLGEDGNEQYF. Here the CDR3 DNA reads TGTGCCAGCAGTTTATTAGGGGAGGACGGCAACGAGCAGTACTTC. The V and J genes are TRBV27 and TRBJ2-7; D might be TRBD2 (6 bases). V lost 1 base to trimming and J lost 5 bases, with 15 bases between them. This CDR3 is built from 15 residues. Germline V gives CDR1 MNHEY, CDR2 SMNVEV (reference sequence).